A single sample gave rise to the 20 T cell receptor beta chains below, sequenced in a study of OX40 agonist ivuxolimab in advanced cancers. Clones were read by immunoSEQ multiplex PCR, and TCRdb kept only the in-frame ones, dropping some. The sample has approximately 20,000 clones, 85% to 90% seen once. Source: CD4+ or CD8+ T cells sorted from blood, taken in a trial of the OX40 agonist ivuxolimab. These receptors came from an adult with an advanced solid tumor such as melanoma, head and neck, liver or kidney cancer.

The V gene is TRBV11-2, the J gene TRBJ2-2; D possibly corresponds to TRBD2 (6 bases). Trimming took off 4 bases at V and 7 bases at J, with 13 bases between the two ends. This CDR3 is built from 14 residues. Germline V CDR1 and CDR2: SGHAT, FQNNGV. The CDR3: CASSSWGEDGELFF. CDR3 in DNA: TGTGCCAGCAGCTCGTGGGGGGAGGACGGGGAGCTGTTTTTT.

Worth noting for this clone: Other DNA sequences from this sample encode an identical CDR3 as well. This rearrangement joins TRBV2 to TRBJ2-7; 8 bases fit TRBD2. V gave up 7 bases and J gave up 4 bases; unmatched junction bases: 9. Germline CDR1 and CDR2: SNHLY and FYNNEI. The length of the CDR3 is 14 residues. The CDR3 nucleotides are TGTGCCAGCACGGAGGGGCTAGCGGGTTACGAGCAGTACTTC. Protein: CASTEGLAGYEQYF.

This clone has only one observation. V is TRBV6-5 and J is TRBJ2-1; TRBD1 matches at 8 bases. Per the germline V gene, CDR1 is MNHEY and CDR2 is SVGAGI. The CDR3 is 15 residues long. V lost 5 bases, J lost 8 bases, and 11 bases stayed unmatched. As DNA, the CDR3 is TGTGCCAGCAGTCAACAGCGACAGGGGACGGATGAGCAGTTCTTC. It codes for CASSQQRQGTDEQFF.

This chain links TRBV15 with TRBJ2-1; D is unresolved. CDR3 length: 14 residues. V was shortened by 1 base and J by 9 bases, with 13 bases between the two germline ends. Germline assignment: CDR1 LNHNV and CDR2 YYDKDF (reference sequence). The CDR3 region is CATSRASFTGEQFF. The CDR3 nucleotides read TGTGCCACCAGCAGAGCCTCTTTTACGGGTGAGCAGTTCTTC.

This chain uses TRBV25-1 with TRBJ1-1; D gene unclear. Germline V CDR1 and CDR2: MGHDK, SYGVNS. V lost 4 bases, J lost 8 bases, and 20 bases lay in between. This CDR3 spans 15 amino acids. The CDR3 sequence: CASSGHPGKATEAFF. The DNA for the CDR3 is TGTGCCAGCAGTGGGCACCCCGGGAAGGCCACAGAAGCTTTCTTT.

The CDR3 DNA reads as TGCAGCGTTGATTCAGGGGCGAGAGAGACCCAGTACTTC. As protein: CSVDSGARETQYF. This chain connects TRBV29-1 to TRBJ2-5, with D perhaps matching TRBD1 (6 bases). Per germline, CDR1 SQVTM and CDR2 ANQGSEA. V was pared by 3 bases and J by 4 bases, with 12 bases between. The CDR3 extends over 13 amino acids.

CDR3 nucleotide sequence: TGTGCCAGCAGCTCATCAGGAGGCTACGAGCAGTACTTC. It specifies CASSSSGGYEQYF. The J gene is TRBJ2-7, the V gene TRBV7-3; a weak D match, TRBD2 (5 bases). CDR3 length equals 13 residues. The V gene lost 4 bases and the J gene lost 3 bases, with 10 bases spanning the gap. Germline loops: CDR1 SGHTA, CDR2 FQGTGA.

The chain links TRBV6-5 to TRBJ2-4; D not resolved. The V end lost 2 bases, the J end lost 6 bases, and 11 bases lay between the germline ends. CDR1 is MNHEY and CDR2 is SVGAGI in the germline V gene. This CDR3 has 14 amino acids. CDR3 sequence reads: CASSYPGEGNIQYF. The CDR3 DNA sequence: TGTGCCAGCAGTTACCCTGGGGAAGGAAACATTCAGTACTTC.

This CDR3 reads CASSLGKNTEAFF. DNA of the CDR3: TGTGCCAGCAGTTTAGGCAAGAACACTGAAGCTTTCTTT. The rearrangement uses TRBV27 and TRBJ1-1; D remains ambiguous. This CDR3 region has 13 residues. Between the trimmed V and J ends, which lost 2 bases and 1 base, there was a span of 5 bases. CDR1 is MNHEY, CDR2 SMNVEV, per germline (reference sequence).

The rearrangement links TRBV19 to TRBJ2-2; TRBD2 aligns across 10 bases. CDR3 size: 14 residues. The germline CDR1 and CDR2 sequences are LNHDA and SQIVND (reference sequence). Trimming at V came to 5 bases and at J to 6 bases, leaving 3 bases not matched to a gene. The CDR3 protein is CASSASGRAGELFF. Here the CDR3 DNA reads TGTGCCAGTAGTGCTAGCGGGAGAGCCGGGGAGCTGTTTTTT.

V is TRBV6-1 and J is TRBJ2-3; the D gene is possibly TRBD2 (7 bases). Germline assignment: CDR1 MNHNS and CDR2 SASEGT. CDR3 length: 14 amino acids. Trimming removed 6 bases at V and 5 bases at J, with 15 bases between. The CDR3 is CASRAGGGVDTQYF. CDR3 DNA: TGTGCCAGCAGGGCTGGCGGGGGCGTAGATACGCAGTATTTT.

This chain uses TRBV29-1 with TRBJ2-5; D remains unclear. CDR1 SQVTM and CDR2 ANQGSEA come from the germline V gene. CDR3 length: 13 amino acids. V was clipped by 5 bases and J by 5 bases, with 15 bases between them. CDR3 sequence reads: CSVTTHSRETQYF. CDR3 bases: TGCAGCGTTACGACACATAGCCGGGAGACCCAGTACTTC.

The V call is TRBV6-5, the J call TRBJ2-7; TRBD2 is a possible D gene (6 bases). CDR1 and CDR2 (germline): MNHEY, SVGAGI. The V end lost 2 bases, the J end lost 0 bases, and 14 bases lay between the germline ends. This CDR3 contains 16 residues. Here the CDR3 DNA reads TGTGCCAGCAGTTACGGAGTAGCGGCGAGCTCCTACGAGCAGTACTTC. Residues: CASSYGVAASSYEQYF.

This chain uses TRBV11-2 with TRBJ1-4, with D perhaps matching TRBD1 (6 bases). The CDR3 extends over 15 amino acids. Germline loops: CDR1 SGHAT, CDR2 FQNNGV. V lost 5 bases and J lost 8, with 18 bases in between. The CDR3 sequence is CASSTQAGAAEKLFF. The CDR3 DNA reads TGTGCCAGCAGCACCCAGGCAGGGGCGGCAGAAAAACTGTTTTTT.

The rearrangement joins TRBV30 to TRBJ1-1; no clear D gene. V lost 8 bases to trimming and J lost 6 bases, with 7 bases between them. Per germline, CDR1 GTSNPN and CDR2 SVGIG (reference sequence). CDR3 length: 9 residues. CDR3: CARRPEAFF. Here the CDR3 DNA reads TGTGCCCGGCGTCCTGAAGCTTTCTTT.

This chain joins TRBV5-1 and TRBJ2-1, with D perhaps TRBD2 (6 bases). With 0 bases removed from V and 0 bases from J, the gap between germline ends came to 10 bases. Germline assignment: CDR1 SGHRS and CDR2 YFSETQ. The CDR3 is 16 residues long. In DNA form, the CDR3 reads TGCGCCAGCAGCTTGGGGCGGGGAGGCTCCTACAATGAGCAGTTCTTC. Protein sequence: CASSLGRGGSYNEQFF.

This sequence joins TRBV5-1 and TRBJ1-2; TRBD1 matches at 9 bases. Germline values: CDR1 SGHRS, CDR2 YFSETQ. This CDR3 is 13 amino acids long. The J segment lost 7 bases and the V segment lost 4 bases, leaving 5 bases of the junction unmatched. In nucleotides, the CDR3 is TGCGCCAGCAGCGGCGGGACAGGGATTGGCTACACCTTC. This codes for CASSGGTGIGYTF. Complete variable domain (other parts from reference TRBV5-1 and TRBJ1-2): KAGVTQTPRYLIKTRGQQVTLSCSPISGHRSVSWYQQTPGQGLQFLFEYFSETQRNKGNFPGRFSGRQFSNSRSEMNVSTLELGDSALYLCASSGGTGIGYTFGSGTRLTVV.

The rearrangement joins TRBV11-2 to TRBJ2-2; 12 bases agree with TRBD2. V lost 6 bases, J lost 5 bases, and 4 bases stayed unmatched. The CDR3 contains 15 residues. Germline V CDR1 and CDR2: SGHAT, FQNNGV. The CDR3 DNA sequence: TGTGCCAGCAGGCAAGGACTAGCGGGGACCGGGGAGCTGTTTTTT. This gives the protein CASRQGLAGTGELFF.

The chain employs TRBV9 and TRBJ2-3, with TRBD2 identical over 9 bases. The CDR3 extends over 16 amino acids. Germline V gives CDR1 SGDLS, CDR2 YYNGEE. The V segment lost 0 bases and the J segment 5 bases; nucleotides outside the gene matches: 7. The CDR3 region is CASSVAPSGVGDTQYF. The CDR3 nucleotides are TGTGCCAGCAGCGTAGCCCCTAGCGGGGTTGGAGATACGCAGTATTTT.

The gene calls are TRBV11-1 and TRBJ1-1, with 9 bases aligning to TRBD1. Germline V gene lookup returns CDR1 SGHAT and CDR2 FQDESV (reference sequence). This CDR3 contains 15 residues. V trimming: 5 bases; J trimming: 2 bases; junction bases outside the gene matches: 6. In DNA form, the CDR3 reads TGTGCCAGCAGCGACCGGGGACAGGGCAACACTGAAGCTTTCTTT. Its translation is CASSDRGQGNTEAFF.